This T cell receptor beta chain was sequenced during a study of human T cells and chemical hapten exposure. Whole-study findings and limits: Controls formed significantly fewer large CDR3 similarity clusters than expanded TCRs did. With DPC sensitization, TCRs exceeding 1 in 1000 frequency showed no change.

The time point: patch test 3, about 24 weeks after DPC sensitization. Regarding treatment: therapeutic diphenylcyclopropenone sensitization with weekly scalp DPC. Comment on this clonotype: Its antigen is undetermined.

Individual cDNA molecules (in the library) carried attached unique molecular identifiers. TCRdb reanalysed the RACE reads using MiXCR and keeps one entry per CDR3 protein. The sample yields fewer than 200,000 distinct CDR3 sequences, 25% to 35% seen once. V was pared by 2 bases and J by 4 bases, with 10 bases between. CDR1 is MRHNA and CDR2 is SNTAGT in the germline V gene. The CDR3 loop spans 14 amino acids. This receptor was taken from a woman aged 18 to 35 with alopecia areata. Some clones in this sample may be carry-over from other donors' samples. The chain is built from TRBV6-4 and TRBJ2-3; D might be TRBD1 (5 bases). Sample: whole blood, taken in connection with sensitization to the hapten diphenylcyclopropenone (DPC). CDR3 in DNA: TGTGCCAGCAGTGACGGGATAGGGGCAGATACGCAGTATTTT. Amino acid sequence: CASSDGIGADTQYF.